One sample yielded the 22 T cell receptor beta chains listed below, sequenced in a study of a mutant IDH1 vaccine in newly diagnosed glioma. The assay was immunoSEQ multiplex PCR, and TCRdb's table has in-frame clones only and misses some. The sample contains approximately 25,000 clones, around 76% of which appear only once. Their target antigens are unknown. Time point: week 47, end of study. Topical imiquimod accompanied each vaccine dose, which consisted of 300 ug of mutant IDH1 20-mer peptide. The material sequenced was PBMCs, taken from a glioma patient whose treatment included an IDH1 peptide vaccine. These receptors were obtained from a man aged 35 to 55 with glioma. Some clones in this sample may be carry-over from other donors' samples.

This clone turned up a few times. The CDR3 bases are TGTGCCGGAGCCCCGGGACTAGTCGCAGATACGCAGTATTTT. Its protein product is CAGAPGLVADTQYF. The chain has TRBV30 and TRBJ2-3; 8 positions agree with TRBD2. The CDR3 length is 14 residues. CDR1 and CDR2 (germline): GTSNPN, SVGIG (reference sequence). J lost 4 bases, V lost 8 bases, and 11 bases had no gene match. The full variable domain, its missing parts supplied by reference TRBV30 and TRBJ2-3, is SQTIHQWPATLVQPVGSPLSLECTVEGTSNPNLYWYRQAAGRGLQLLFYSVGIGQISSEVPQNLSASRPQDRQFILSSKKLLLSDSGFYLCAGAPGLVADTQYFGPGTRLTVL.

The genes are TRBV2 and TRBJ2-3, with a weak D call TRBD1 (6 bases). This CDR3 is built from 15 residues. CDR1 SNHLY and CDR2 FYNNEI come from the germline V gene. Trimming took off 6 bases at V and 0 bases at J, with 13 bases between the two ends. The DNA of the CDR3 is TGTGCCAGCAGCGCCGGGACACTGAGCACAGATACGCAGTATTTT. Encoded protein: CASSAGTLSTDTQYF. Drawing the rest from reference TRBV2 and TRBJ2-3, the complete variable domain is EPEVTQTPSHQVTQMGQEVILRCVPISNHLYFYWYRQILGQKVEFLVSFYNNEISEKSEIFDDQFSVERPDGSNFTLKIRSTKLEDSAMYFCASSAGTLSTDTQYFGPGTRLTVL.

CDR3 sequence reads: CASSGGQADRDTQYF. Here the CDR3 DNA reads TGCGCCAGCAGCGGCGGACAGGCGGACCGGGATACGCAGTATTTT. The chain combines TRBV4-3 with TRBJ2-3, with 7 bases aligning to TRBD1. Germline CDR1 and CDR2: LGHNA and YSLEER. There are 15 residues in the CDR3. V gave up 5 bases and J gave up 6 bases; unmatched junction bases: 11.

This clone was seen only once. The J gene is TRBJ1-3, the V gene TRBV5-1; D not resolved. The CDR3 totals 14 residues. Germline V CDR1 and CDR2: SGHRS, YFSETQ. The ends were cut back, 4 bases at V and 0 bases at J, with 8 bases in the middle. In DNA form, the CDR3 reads TGCGCCAGCAGCCCCGGTGGCTCTGGAAACACCATATATTTT. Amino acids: CASSPGGSGNTIYF.

The CDR3 coding sequence is TGCGCCAGCAGCCCGGGGACATGGGATCAGCCCCAGCATTTT. Protein sequence: CASSPGTWDQPQHF. V usage is TRBV5-1 and J usage is TRBJ1-5; a weak D match, TRBD1 (6 bases). V gave up 4 bases and J gave up 5 bases, with 13 bases separating them. The CDR3 length is 14 residues. Germline CDR1 reads SGHRS; CDR2 reads YFSETQ. Filled out from reference TRBV5-1 and TRBJ1-5, the complete variable domain reads KAGVTQTPRYLIKTRGQQVTLSCSPISGHRSVSWYQQTPGQGLQFLFEYFSETQRNKGNFPGRFSGRQFSNSRSEMNVSTLELGDSALYLCASSPGTWDQPQHFGDGTRLSIL.

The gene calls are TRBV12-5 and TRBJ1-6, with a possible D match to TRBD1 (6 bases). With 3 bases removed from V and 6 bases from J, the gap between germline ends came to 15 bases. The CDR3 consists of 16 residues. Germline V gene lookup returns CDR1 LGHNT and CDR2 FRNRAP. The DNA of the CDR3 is TGTGCTAGTGGTTTCATGATGGACAGTTTTAATTCACCCCTCCACTTT. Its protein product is CASGFMMDSFNSPLHF.

The CDR3: CATSRDWNGDQSDEQFF. Here the CDR3 DNA reads TGTGCCACCAGCAGAGATTGGAACGGGGATCAGTCGGATGAGCAGTTCTTC. The chain couples TRBV15 to TRBJ2-1, with D maybe TRBD2 (5 bases). Germline assignment: CDR1 LNHNV and CDR2 YYDKDF (reference sequence). Trimming pared 0 bases from V and 8 bases from J, leaving 20 bases between. The CDR3 contains 17 residues.

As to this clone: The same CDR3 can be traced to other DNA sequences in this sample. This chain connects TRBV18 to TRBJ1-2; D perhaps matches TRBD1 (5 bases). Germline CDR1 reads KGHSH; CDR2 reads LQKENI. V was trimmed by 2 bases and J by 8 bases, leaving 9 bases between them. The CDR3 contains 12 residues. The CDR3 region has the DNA TGTGCCAGCTCACCAGCGGGGGAAGGCTACACCTTC. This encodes CASSPAGEGYTF. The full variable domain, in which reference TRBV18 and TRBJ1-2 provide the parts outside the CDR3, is NAGVMQNPRHLVRRRGQEARLRCSPMKGHSHVYWYRQLPEEGLKFMVYLQKENIIDESGMPKERFSAEFPKEGPSILRIQQVVRGDSAAYFCASSPAGEGYTFGSGTRLTVV.

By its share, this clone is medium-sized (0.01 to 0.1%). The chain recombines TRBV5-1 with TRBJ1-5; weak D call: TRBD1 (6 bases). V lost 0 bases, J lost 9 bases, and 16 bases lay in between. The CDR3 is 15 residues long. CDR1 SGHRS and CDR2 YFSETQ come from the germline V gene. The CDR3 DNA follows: TGCGCCAGCAGCTTGGATTGGCCAGGGGCCTGGCCCCAGCATTTT. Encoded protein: CASSLDWPGAWPQHF.

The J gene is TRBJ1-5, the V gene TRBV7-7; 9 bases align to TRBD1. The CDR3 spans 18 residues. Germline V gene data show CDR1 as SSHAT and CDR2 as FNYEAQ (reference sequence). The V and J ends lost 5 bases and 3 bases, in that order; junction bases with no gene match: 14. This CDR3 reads CASSPGGRGTGLNQPQHF. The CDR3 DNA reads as TGTGCCAGCAGCCCCGGGGGGAGGGGGACAGGGCTCAATCAGCCCCAGCATTTT.

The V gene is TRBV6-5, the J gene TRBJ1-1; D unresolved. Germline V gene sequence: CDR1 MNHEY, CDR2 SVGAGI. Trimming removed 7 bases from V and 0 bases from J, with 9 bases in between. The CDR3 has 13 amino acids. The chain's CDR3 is CASNGPLNTEAFF. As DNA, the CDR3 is TGTGCCAGCAATGGACCGCTGAACACTGAAGCTTTCTTT.

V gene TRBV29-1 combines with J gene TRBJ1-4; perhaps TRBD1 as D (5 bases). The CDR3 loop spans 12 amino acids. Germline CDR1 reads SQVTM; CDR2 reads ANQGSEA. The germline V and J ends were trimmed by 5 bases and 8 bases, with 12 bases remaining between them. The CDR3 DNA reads TGCAGCGTTAGAGTGGGGGGGGAAAAACTGTTTTTT. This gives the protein CSVRVGGEKLFF. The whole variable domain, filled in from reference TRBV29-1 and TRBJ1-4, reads SAVISQKPSRDICQRGTSLTIQCQVDSQVTMMFWYRQQPGQSLTLIATANQGSEATYESGFVIDKFPISRPNLTFSTLTVSNMSPEDSSIYLCSVRVGGEKLFFGSGTQLSVL.

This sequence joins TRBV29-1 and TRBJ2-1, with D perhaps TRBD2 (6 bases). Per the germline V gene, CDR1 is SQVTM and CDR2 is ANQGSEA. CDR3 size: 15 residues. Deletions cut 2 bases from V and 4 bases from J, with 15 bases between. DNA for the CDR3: TGCAGCGTTGAAATACGGCTAGCGAGATACAATGAGCAGTTCTTC. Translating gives CSVEIRLARYNEQFF.

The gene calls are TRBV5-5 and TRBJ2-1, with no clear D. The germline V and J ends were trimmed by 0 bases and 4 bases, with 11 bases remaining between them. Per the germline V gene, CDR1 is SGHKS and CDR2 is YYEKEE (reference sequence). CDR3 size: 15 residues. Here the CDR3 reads CASSLAPGSYNEQFF. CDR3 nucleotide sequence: TGTGCCAGCAGCTTGGCGCCAGGCTCTTACAATGAGCAGTTCTTC.

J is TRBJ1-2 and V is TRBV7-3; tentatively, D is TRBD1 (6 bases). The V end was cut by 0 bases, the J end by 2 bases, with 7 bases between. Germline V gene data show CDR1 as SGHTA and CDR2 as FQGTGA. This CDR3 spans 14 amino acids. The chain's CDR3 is CASSLTGQNYGYTF. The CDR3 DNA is TGTGCCAGCAGCTTAACGGGACAAAACTATGGCTACACCTTC.

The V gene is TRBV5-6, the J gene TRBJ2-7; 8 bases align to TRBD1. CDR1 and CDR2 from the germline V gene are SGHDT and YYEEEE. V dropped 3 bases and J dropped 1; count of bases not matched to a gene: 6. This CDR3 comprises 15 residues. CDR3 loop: CASSSWGQASYEQYF. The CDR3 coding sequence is TGTGCCAGCAGCTCTTGGGGACAGGCTTCCTACGAGCAGTACTTC.

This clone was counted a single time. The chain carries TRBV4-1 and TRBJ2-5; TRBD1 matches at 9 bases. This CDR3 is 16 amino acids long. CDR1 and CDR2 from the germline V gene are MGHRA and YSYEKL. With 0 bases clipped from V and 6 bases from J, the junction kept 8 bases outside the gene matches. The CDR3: CASSQERTGALKTQYF. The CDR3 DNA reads TGCGCCAGCAGCCAAGAAAGGACAGGGGCGTTGAAGACCCAGTACTTC.

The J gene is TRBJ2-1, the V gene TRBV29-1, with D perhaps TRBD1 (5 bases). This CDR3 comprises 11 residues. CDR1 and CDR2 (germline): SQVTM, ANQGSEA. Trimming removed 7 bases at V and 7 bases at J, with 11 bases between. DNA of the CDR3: TGCAGCGGACAGAAGTTGAATGAGCAGTTCTTC. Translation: CSGQKLNEQFF.

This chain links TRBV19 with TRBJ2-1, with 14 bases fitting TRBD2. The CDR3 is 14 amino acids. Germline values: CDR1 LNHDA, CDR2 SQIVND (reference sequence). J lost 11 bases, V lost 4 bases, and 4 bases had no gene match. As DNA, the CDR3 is TGTGCCAGTAGTACGGGACTAGCGGGGGACAAGCAGTTCTTC. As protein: CASSTGLAGDKQFF.

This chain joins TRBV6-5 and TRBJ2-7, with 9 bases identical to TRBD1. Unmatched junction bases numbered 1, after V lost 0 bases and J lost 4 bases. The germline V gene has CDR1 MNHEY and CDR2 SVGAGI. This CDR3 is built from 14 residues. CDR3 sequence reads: CASSYSTGGYEQYF. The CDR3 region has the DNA TGTGCCAGCAGTTACTCGACAGGGGGTTACGAGCAGTACTTC.

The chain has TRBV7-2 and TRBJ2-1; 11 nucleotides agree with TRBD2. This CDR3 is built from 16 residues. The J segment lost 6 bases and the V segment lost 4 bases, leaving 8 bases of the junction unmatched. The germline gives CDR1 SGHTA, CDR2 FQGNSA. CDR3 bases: TGTGCCAGCAGCTCGGCTGGGACTAGCGGCCTCAATGAGCAGTTCTTC. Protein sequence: CASSSAGTSGLNEQFF. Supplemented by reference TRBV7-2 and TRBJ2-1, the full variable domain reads GAGVSQSPSNKVTEKGKDVELRCDPISGHTALYWYRQSLGQGLEFLIYFQGNSAPDKSGLPSDRFSAERTGGSVSTLTIQRTQQEDSAVYLCASSSAGTSGLNEQFFGPGTRLTVL.

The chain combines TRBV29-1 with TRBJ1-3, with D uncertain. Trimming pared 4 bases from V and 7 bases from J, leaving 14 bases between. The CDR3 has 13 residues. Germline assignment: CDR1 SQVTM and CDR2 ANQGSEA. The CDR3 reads CSVGRVDRNTIYF. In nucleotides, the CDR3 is TGCAGCGTTGGAAGGGTAGACCGGAACACCATATATTTT. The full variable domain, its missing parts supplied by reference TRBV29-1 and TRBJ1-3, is SAVISQKPSRDICQRGTSLTIQCQVDSQVTMMFWYRQQPGQSLTLIATANQGSEATYESGFVIDKFPISRPNLTFSTLTVSNMSPEDSSIYLCSVGRVDRNTIYFGEGSWLTVV.